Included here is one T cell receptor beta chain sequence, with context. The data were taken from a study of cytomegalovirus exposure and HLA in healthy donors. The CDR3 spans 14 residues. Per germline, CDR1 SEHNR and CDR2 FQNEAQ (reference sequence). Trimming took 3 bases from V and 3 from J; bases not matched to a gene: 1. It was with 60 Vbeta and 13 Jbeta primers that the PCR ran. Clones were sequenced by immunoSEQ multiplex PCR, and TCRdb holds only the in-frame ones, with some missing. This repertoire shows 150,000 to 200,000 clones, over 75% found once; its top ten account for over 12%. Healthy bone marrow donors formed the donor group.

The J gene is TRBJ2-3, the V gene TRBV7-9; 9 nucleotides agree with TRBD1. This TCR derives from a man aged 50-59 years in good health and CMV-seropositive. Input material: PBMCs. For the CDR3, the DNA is TGTGCCAGCAGCTTCGGACAGGGGACAGATACGCAGTATTTT. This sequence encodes CASSFGQGTDTQYF.